One and the same sample provided the 8 T cell receptor beta chains below, sequenced in a study of T-cell memory formation after mild COVID-19. Each CDR3 protein is one row after TCRdb ran MiXCR on the 5' RACE reads. The repertoire holds a few hundred thousand distinct CDR3 sequences, with about a fifth as singletons. Sequencing input: PBMCs or a T cell subset sorted from them (not recorded which). The receptors originated from an adult woman who had mild COVID-19 (a few samples of this study predate the infection). Cell type and time point are not known.

The chain has TRBV29-1 and TRBJ2-7, with D possibly matching TRBD1 (5 bases). The V end was cut by 4 bases, the J end by 3 bases, with 13 bases between. Germline assignment: CDR1 SQVTM and CDR2 ANQGSEA. The CDR3 loop spans 13 amino acids. The chain's CDR3 is CSVVRGRFYEQYF. In DNA form, the CDR3 reads TGCAGCGTTGTAAGGGGCAGATTCTACGAGCAGTACTTC.

This clonotype was seen only a few times. The chain couples TRBV4-2 to TRBJ1-2; D is undetermined. V shed 3 bases and J shed 7 bases, with 12 bases lying between them. The CDR3 is 13 amino acids. Germline CDR1 reads LGHNA; CDR2 reads YNFKEQ. CDR3 sequence: CASSQRDMGGYTF. The CDR3 DNA follows: TGTGCCAGCAGCCAGCGGGATATGGGTGGCTACACCTTC.

The genes are TRBV20-1 and TRBJ1-2; 9 positions match TRBD1. The germline V gene has CDR1 DFQATT and CDR2 SNEGSKA (reference sequence). The CDR3 runs 14 residues. The CDR3 is CATGGRRGPDGYTF. CDR3 nucleotides: TGCGCAACAGGGGGCAGGCGCGGTCCGGATGGCTACACCTTC.

The CDR3 here is CASSFGQASMNTEAFF. The CDR3 DNA reads TGTGCCAGCAGCTTCGGACAGGCCTCAATGAACACTGAAGCTTTCTTT. J is TRBJ1-1 and V is TRBV5-4; 7 bases match TRBD1. Trimming removed 2 bases from V and 0 bases from J; junction bases left unmatched: 7. Germline CDR1 is SGHNT and CDR2 is YYREEE (reference sequence). This CDR3 is built from 16 residues. Filled out from reference TRBV5-4 and TRBJ1-1, the complete variable domain reads ETGVTQSPTHLIKTRGQQVTLRCSSQSGHNTVSWYQQALGQGPQFIFQYYREEENGRGNFPPRFSGLQFPNYSSELNVNALELDDSALYLCASSFGQASMNTEAFFGQGTRLTVV.

The chain is built from TRBV14 and TRBJ1-2; D not resolved. The germline V gene has CDR1 SGHDN and CDR2 FVKESK. The ends were cut back, 0 bases at V and 8 bases at J, with 22 bases in the middle. The CDR3 spans 17 residues. The DNA of the CDR3 is TGTGCCAGCAGCCAAGATCACAACCGCGGGGTCTCGGGAGGCTACACCTTC. This codes for CASSQDHNRGVSGGYTF.

J is TRBJ2-7 and V is TRBV29-1; D perhaps matches TRBD2 (5 bases). V dropped 6 bases and J dropped 3 bases, with 15 bases sitting between them. The V gene's germline CDR1 is SQVTM and CDR2 ANQGSEA. This CDR3 contains 13 residues. The CDR3 DNA is TGCAGCGTCGTCTCCGACGGGAACTACGAGCAGTACTTC. It encodes CSVVSDGNYEQYF.

The CDR3 DNA is TGCAGTGCTAGGGATCCAGGAGGGATGAACACTGAAGCTTTCTTT. Amino acid sequence: CSARDPGGMNTEAFF. V usage is TRBV20-1 and J usage is TRBJ1-1; D not certain. V shed 3 bases and J shed 0 bases, with 14 bases lying between them. The CDR3 is 15 residues long. CDR1 is DFQATT, CDR2 SNEGSKA, per germline (reference sequence).

This clonotype was observed a few times. The J gene is TRBJ1-3, the V gene TRBV29-1, with a tentative D call TRBD1 (6 bases). The V end was cut by 5 bases, the J end by 4 bases, with 9 bases between. Germline V gives CDR1 SQVTM, CDR2 ANQGSEA. CDR3 length: 12 residues. CDR3 amino acids: CSVLTGGNTIYF. The DNA for the CDR3 is TGCAGCGTTCTAACAGGGGGAAACACCATATATTTT.